This TCR beta chain originates from a study of T cell responses to AZD1222 COVID-19 vaccine. Turning to the study itself: Second doses at about 4 or about 12 weeks were pooled. Findings of the study overall: Samples come after the peak T cell response, not at day 14. Spike-specific TCR breadth and depth both grew after two AZD1222 doses.

A note on this clone: The target antigen is unknown.

This CDR3 has 13 residues. Germline loops: CDR1 GTSNPN, CDR2 SVGIG (reference sequence). V was trimmed by 1 base and J by 1 base, leaving 8 bases between them. Sequencing was performed with immunoSEQ multiplex PCR; in TCRdb, only in-frame clones are kept and a portion is missing. The data show approximately 110,000 clones, 88% seen once. V usage is TRBV30 and J usage is TRBJ2-7, with a tentative D call TRBD2 (5 bases). This sample comprised peripheral blood, obtained on day 0 of AZD1222 vaccination. This TCR came from an adult in good health. CDR3 amino acids: CAWSGGVSYEQYF. The CDR3 DNA sequence: TGTGCCTGGAGTGGGGGAGTTTCCTACGAGCAGTACTTC.